The clone carrying this T cell receptor beta chain was recorded a few times. The antigen remains undetermined. This entry is derived from a study of T cell repertoires in cytomegalovirus infection. Study information: HLA-B-restricted CMV epitopes that are well studied, plus recently identified HLA-C-restricted ones, were used by the study. A matching HLA type, together with CMV infection, was signaled by public TCR beta signatures. General study points: HLA-C-restricted TCR beta clonotypes specific for CMV led the ex vivo response. The study identified carriers of CMV plus the relevant HLA from cumulative public TCR beta family frequency.

TCRdb reprocessed the reads with MiXCR, giving one entry per CDR3 protein. The sample lists approximately 730,000 distinct CDR3 sequences, 30% to 40% seen once, with over 15% in the top ten. V lost 3 bases and J lost 1, with 13 bases in between. Germline loops: CDR1 SEHNR, CDR2 FQNEAQ (reference sequence). This CDR3 spans 16 amino acids. V gene TRBV7-9 combines with J gene TRBJ2-1; a possible D gene is TRBD2 (6 bases). Sequenced here: cultured PBMCs, sampled from culture after CMV antigen stimulation. This TCR was sampled from a human donor in good health (CMV status not recorded). Some clones in this sample may be carry-over from other donors' samples. CDR3 residues: CASSFGQGGSYNEQFF. CDR3 DNA sequence: TGTGCCAGCAGCTTTGGGCAGGGAGGTTCCTACAATGAGCAGTTCTTC.